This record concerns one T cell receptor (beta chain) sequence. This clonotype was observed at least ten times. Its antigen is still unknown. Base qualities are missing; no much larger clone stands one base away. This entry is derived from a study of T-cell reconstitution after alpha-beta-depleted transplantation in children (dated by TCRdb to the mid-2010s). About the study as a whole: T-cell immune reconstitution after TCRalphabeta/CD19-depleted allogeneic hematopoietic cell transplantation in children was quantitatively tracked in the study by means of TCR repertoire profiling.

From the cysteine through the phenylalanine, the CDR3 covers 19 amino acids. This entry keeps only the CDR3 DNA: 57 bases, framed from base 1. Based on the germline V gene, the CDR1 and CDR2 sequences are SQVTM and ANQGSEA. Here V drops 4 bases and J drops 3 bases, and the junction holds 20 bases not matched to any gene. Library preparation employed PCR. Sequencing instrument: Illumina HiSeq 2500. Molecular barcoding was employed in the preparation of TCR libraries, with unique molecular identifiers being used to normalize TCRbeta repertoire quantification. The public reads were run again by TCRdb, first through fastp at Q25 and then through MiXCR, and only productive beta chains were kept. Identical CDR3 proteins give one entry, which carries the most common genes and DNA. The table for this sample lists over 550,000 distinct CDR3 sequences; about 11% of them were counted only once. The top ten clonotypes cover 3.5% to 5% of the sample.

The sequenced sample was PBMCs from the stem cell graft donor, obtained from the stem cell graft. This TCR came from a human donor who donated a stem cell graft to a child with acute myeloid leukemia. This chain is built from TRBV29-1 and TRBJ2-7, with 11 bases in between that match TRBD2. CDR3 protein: CSVVQNMALGLAGGYEQYF. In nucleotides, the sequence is TGCAGCGTTGTTCAGAATATGGCCCTCGGGCTAGCGGGAGGCTACGAGCAGTACTTC.